This TCR beta chain derives from a study of blood T cell repertoires in COVID-19. For the study at large: Samples came from the United States, Italy and Spain, spanning acute and convalescent COVID-19. T cells, B-cell-depleted T cells, or PBMCs provided the cDNA or gDNA that served as material.

In the original analysis: Estimated nucleated cell counts came from reference gene primer amplification. Clones were sequenced by immunoSEQ multiplex PCR, and TCRdb holds only the in-frame ones, with some missing. V, J and clone size reflect that table, while D and trimming were determined from the DNA. The table shows some 240,000 clones, with 65% to 90% occurring only once. The source material was peripheral blood. This TCR was recovered from a woman aged 40 to 49 who had recovered from COVID-19.

In DNA form, the CDR3 reads TGTGCCAGCAGCCCCATCGGGTTAGCGGGGGGAATGAGTAACGGGGAGCTGTTTTTT. Its translation is CASSPIGLAGGMSNGELFF. The chain couples TRBV7-2 to TRBJ2-2; 10 bases agree with TRBD2. The CDR3 is made up of 19 amino acids. CDR1 SGHTA and CDR2 FQGNSA come from the germline V gene. With 5 bases clipped from V and 7 bases from J, the junction kept 19 bases outside the gene matches.